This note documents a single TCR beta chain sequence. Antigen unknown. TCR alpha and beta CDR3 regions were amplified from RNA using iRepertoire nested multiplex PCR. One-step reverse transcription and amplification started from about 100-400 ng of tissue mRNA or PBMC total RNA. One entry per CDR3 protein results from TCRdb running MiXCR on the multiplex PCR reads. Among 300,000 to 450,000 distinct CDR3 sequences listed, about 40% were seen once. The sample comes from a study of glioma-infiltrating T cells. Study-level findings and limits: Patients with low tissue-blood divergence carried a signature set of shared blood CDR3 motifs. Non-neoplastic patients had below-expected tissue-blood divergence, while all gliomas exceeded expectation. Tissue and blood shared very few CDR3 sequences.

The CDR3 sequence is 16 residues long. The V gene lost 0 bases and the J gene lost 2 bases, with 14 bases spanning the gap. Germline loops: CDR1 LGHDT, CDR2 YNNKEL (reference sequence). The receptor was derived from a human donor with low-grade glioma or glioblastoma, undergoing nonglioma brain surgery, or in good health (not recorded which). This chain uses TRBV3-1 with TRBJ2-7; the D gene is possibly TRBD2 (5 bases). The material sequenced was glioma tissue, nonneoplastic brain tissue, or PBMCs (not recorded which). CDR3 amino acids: CASSQDPPAGPYEQYF. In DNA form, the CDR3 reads TGTGCCAGCAGCCAAGATCCCCCTGCGGGCCCCTACGAGCAGTACTTC.